One sample yielded the 22 T cell receptor beta chains listed below, sequenced in a study of blood T cell repertoires in COVID-19 (TCRdb year 2020). The library relied on the immunoSEQ multiplex PCR assay. Sourced from immuneACCESS, this table was stored by TCRdb with only in-frame sequences that have V and J called. A share of the clones is absent; for the studies checked, an unresolved V gene accounts for under half, and the remainder has no known explanation. This sample holds about 270,000 clones; approximately 85% were observed only once. The ten largest clones represent around 1% of the sample. The sequenced sample was PBMCs or T cells enriched from blood (not recorded which). The receptors stem from a woman between 25 and 40 years old who had recovered from COVID-19.

DNA of the CDR3: TGTGCCAGTAGCCGCGGACAGGGTGGCACTGGAAACACCATATATTTT. This codes for CASSRGQGGTGNTIYF. V usage is TRBV19 and J usage is TRBJ1-3; 8 positions agree with TRBD1. CDR1 and CDR2 (germline): LNHDA, SQIVND (reference sequence). There are 16 residues in the CDR3. V shed 6 bases and J 2 bases; nucleotides not matched to a gene: 9.

The rearrangement uses TRBV5-1 and TRBJ1-5, with D possibly matching TRBD1 (5 bases). Trimming removed 0 bases at V and 0 bases at J, with 7 bases between. The CDR3 is made up of 15 amino acids. Germline loops: CDR1 SGHRS, CDR2 YFSETQ. CDR3 sequence reads: CASSLEGDSNQPQHF. CDR3 nucleotide sequence: TGCGCCAGCAGCTTGGAAGGGGATAGCAATCAGCCCCAGCATTTT.

The V gene is TRBV4-3, the J gene TRBJ1-2; 12 bases agree with TRBD1. Germline V gene data show CDR1 as LGHNA and CDR2 as YSLEER. The CDR3 totals 18 residues. V dropped 4 bases and J dropped 4; count of bases not matched to a gene: 13. The CDR3 region has the DNA TGCGCCAGCAGCCTAAAACTTGGGGGGACAGGGGGCGTCTATGGCTACACCTTC. This sequence encodes CASSLKLGGTGGVYGYTF.

The genes are TRBV18 and TRBJ1-4, with 9 nucleotides matching TRBD1. The CDR3 consists of 14 residues. The V gene's germline CDR1 is KGHSH and CDR2 LQKENI. Trimming at V came to 6 bases and at J to 10 bases, leaving 9 bases not matched to a gene. As DNA, the CDR3 is TGTGCCAGCTCGCGGGACAGGGAGGCGAGAAAACTGTTTTTT. This encodes CASSRDREARKLFF.

This sequence joins TRBV28 and TRBJ1-4; TRBD1 aligns across 7 bases. CDR3 length: 15 residues. The V gene end was trimmed by 4 bases and the J gene end by 8 bases; junction bases not matched to a gene: 10. Germline CDR1 is MDHEN and CDR2 is SYDVKM. The CDR3 nucleotides read TGTGCCAGCAGTTCCCTAGACAGGGTCGGGGAAAAACTGTTTTTT. It translates to CASSSLDRVGEKLFF.

J is TRBJ1-1 and V is TRBV28; maybe TRBD1 (6 bases). This CDR3 spans 14 amino acids. Germline CDR1 MDHEN, CDR2 SYDVKM. V shed 5 bases and J shed 5 bases, with 15 bases lying between them. The CDR3 sequence: CASSPPGAKTEAFF. For the CDR3, the DNA is TGTGCCAGCAGTCCCCCAGGGGCGAAGACTGAAGCTTTCTTT.

The chain couples TRBV3-1 (or the pseudogene TRBV3-2) to TRBJ2-7, with 7 bases fitting TRBD2. V was pared by 5 bases and J by 10 bases, with 8 bases of the junction left unmatched. The CDR3 runs to 12 residues. Looked up from germline, CDR1 is LGHDT and CDR2 is YNNKEL (reference sequence). The CDR3 DNA follows: TGTGCCAGCAGCGTAGGGAGGGCCCTACAGTACTTC. Encoded protein: CASSVGRALQYF.

The V gene is TRBV4-3, the J gene TRBJ2-2; 9 nucleotides match TRBD1. The germline V gene has CDR1 LGHNA and CDR2 YSLEER. The CDR3 contains 15 residues. With V trimmed by 8 bases and J by 5 bases, 9 bases remained unmatched. In DNA, the CDR3 is TGCGCCAGCGGGACGGGACAGGGTTTTACCGGGGAGCTGTTTTTT. It encodes CASGTGQGFTGELFF.

This chain joins TRBV28 and TRBJ2-3; 12 bases are a match to TRBD2. J was trimmed by 3 bases and V by 3 bases; bases with no gene match: 1. The CDR3 is 15 amino acids. CDR1 is MDHEN, CDR2 SYDVKM, per germline. The CDR3 bases are TGTGCCAGCAGTTTCCTAGCGGGAGGGACAGATACGCAGTATTTT. Translation: CASSFLAGGTDTQYF.

The V call is TRBV15, the J call TRBJ2-1, with a possible D match to TRBD2 (5 bases). With 0 bases removed from V and 9 bases from J, the gap between germline ends came to 15 bases. The CDR3 spans 15 residues. Germline V lookup: CDR1 LNHNV, CDR2 YYDKDF (reference sequence). The DNA of the CDR3 is TGTGCCACCAGCAGAGAGGTAGGACTGAATCTTGAGCAGTTCTTC. Encoded protein: CATSREVGLNLEQFF.

V gene TRBV5-1 combines with J gene TRBJ2-5; 11 bases line up with TRBD2. Germline CDR1 reads SGHRS; CDR2 reads YFSETQ. The trim removed 4 bases at V and 1 base at J, leaving 6 bases unmatched. The CDR3 has 16 amino acids. CDR3 nucleotides: TGCGCCAGCAGCGGCCGGACTAGCGGGTTCCAAGAGACCCAGTACTTC. Amino acids: CASSGRTSGFQETQYF.

V usage is TRBV19 and J usage is TRBJ2-2; TRBD1 matches at 7 bases. Germline CDR1 reads LNHDA; CDR2 reads SQIVND (reference sequence). The ends lost 6 bases at V and 4 bases at J; junction bases unmatched: 8. The CDR3 length is 15 residues. CDR3 sequence: CASRAGGASTGELFF. In nucleotides, the CDR3 is TGTGCCAGTAGGGCAGGGGGAGCGAGCACCGGGGAGCTGTTTTTT.

This clone has a handful of counts. The chain carries TRBV28 and TRBJ1-5; 7 positions match TRBD1. This CDR3 comprises 13 residues. CDR1 and CDR2 (germline): MDHEN, SYDVKM. Trimming removed 10 bases from V and 5 bases from J; junction bases left unmatched: 8. The CDR3 here is CATRGGAYQPQHF. As DNA, the CDR3 is TGTGCCACCAGAGGGGGCGCATATCAGCCCCAGCATTTT. Full variable domain (remainder filled in from reference TRBV28 and TRBJ1-5): DVKVTQSSRYLVKRTGEKVFLECVQDMDHENMFWYRQDPGLGLRLIYFSYDVKMKEKGDIPEGYSVSREKKERFSLILESASTNQTSMYLCATRGGAYQPQHFGDGTRLSIL.

The chain has TRBV5-1 and TRBJ1-4; TRBD1 matches at 7 bases. V lost 3 bases, J lost 4 bases, and 3 bases stayed unmatched. CDR1 SGHRS and CDR2 YFSETQ come from the germline V gene. This CDR3 comprises 14 residues. CDR3: CASSSDRNNEKLFF. The CDR3 coding sequence is TGCGCCAGCAGCTCGGACAGGAATAATGAAAAACTGTTTTTT.

The rearrangement uses TRBV7-2 and TRBJ1-4; D uncertain. The CDR3 consists of 13 residues. The germline V gene encodes CDR1 SGHTA and CDR2 FQGNSA. V was cut by 2 bases and J by 13 bases, with 14 bases left in between. Here the CDR3 reads CASSLRSGEGLFF. The DNA for the CDR3 is TGTGCCAGCAGCTTACGGTCTGGGGAGGGACTGTTTTTT.

J is TRBJ1-6 and V is TRBV7-9; no reliable D call. V was clipped by 0 bases and J by 10 bases, with 10 bases between them. CDR1 and CDR2 from the germline V gene are SEHNR and FQNEAQ (reference sequence). The length of the CDR3 is 14 residues. CDR3 DNA: TGTGCCAGCAGCTTAGCCGACTGGGAGTCACCCCTCCACTTT. Translated, it gives CASSLADWESPLHF.

This clone was detected once. DNA of the CDR3: TGTGCCAGCAGTTTGCAGGGGGCCGGGGAGCTGTTTTTT. Translated: CASSLQGAGELFF. The chain joins TRBV2 to TRBJ2-2; the match to TRBD1 covers 7 bases. The CDR3 length is 13 residues. Trimming removed 5 bases from V and 6 bases from J; junction bases left unmatched: 3. Per the germline V gene, CDR1 is SNHLY and CDR2 is FYNNEI. Complete variable domain (other parts from reference TRBV2 and TRBJ2-2): EPEVTQTPSHQVTQMGQEVILRCVPISNHLYFYWYRQILGQKVEFLVSFYNNEISEKSEIFDDQFSVERPDGSNFTLKIRSTKLEDSAMYFCASSLQGAGELFFGEGSRLTVL.

The V call is TRBV19, the J call TRBJ1-6; 7 bases are a match to TRBD1. Unmatched junction bases numbered 5, after V lost 6 bases and J lost 6 bases. The CDR3 is 14 amino acids. Germline lookup yields CDR1 LNHDA and CDR2 SQIVND (reference sequence). The CDR3 DNA reads TGTGCCAGTAGATCGGGACAGATTAATTCACCCCTCCACTTT. Protein product: CASRSGQINSPLHF.

This clone was detected once. This chain links TRBV9 with TRBJ1-1, with D perhaps matching TRBD1 (5 bases). The CDR3 totals 15 residues. The germline gives CDR1 SGDLS, CDR2 YYNGEE. V lost 0 bases and J 1 base, leaving 10 bases between the germline ends. The CDR3 sequence: CASSVDGGANTEAFF. CDR3 coding DNA: TGTGCCAGCAGCGTAGACGGAGGGGCGAACACTGAAGCTTTCTTT.

The genes are TRBV4-1 and TRBJ2-2; D unclear. CDR1 and CDR2 (germline): MGHRA, YSYEKL. This CDR3 is 14 amino acids long. V lost 0 bases to trimming and J lost 10 bases, with 12 bases between them. The CDR3 loop reads CASSQEVGIMELFF. The CDR3 DNA follows: TGCGCCAGCAGCCAAGAGGTCGGTATCATGGAGCTGTTTTTT.

The rearrangement uses TRBV9 and TRBJ2-2, with 9 bases lining up with TRBD2. The CDR3 runs to 19 residues. Germline trimming cut 1 base from V and 4 bases from J; bases unmatched to any gene: 14. Looked up from germline, CDR1 is SGDLS and CDR2 is YYNGEE. In DNA form, the CDR3 reads TGTGCCAGCAGCGTATCTCGGTCGGGCGGGGGGGGCCGCACCGGGGAGCTGTTTTTT. Its translation: CASSVSRSGGGGRTGELFF.

The V and J genes are TRBV14 and TRBJ1-2; D call uncertain. There are 16 residues in the CDR3. Germline-derived CDR1 and CDR2 are SGHDN and FVKESK. The V gene lost 0 bases and the J gene lost 4 bases, with 15 bases spanning the gap. CDR3: CASSQDFRVPIYGYTF. Written as DNA, the CDR3 is TGTGCCAGCAGCCAAGACTTCCGGGTCCCCATCTATGGCTACACCTTC.